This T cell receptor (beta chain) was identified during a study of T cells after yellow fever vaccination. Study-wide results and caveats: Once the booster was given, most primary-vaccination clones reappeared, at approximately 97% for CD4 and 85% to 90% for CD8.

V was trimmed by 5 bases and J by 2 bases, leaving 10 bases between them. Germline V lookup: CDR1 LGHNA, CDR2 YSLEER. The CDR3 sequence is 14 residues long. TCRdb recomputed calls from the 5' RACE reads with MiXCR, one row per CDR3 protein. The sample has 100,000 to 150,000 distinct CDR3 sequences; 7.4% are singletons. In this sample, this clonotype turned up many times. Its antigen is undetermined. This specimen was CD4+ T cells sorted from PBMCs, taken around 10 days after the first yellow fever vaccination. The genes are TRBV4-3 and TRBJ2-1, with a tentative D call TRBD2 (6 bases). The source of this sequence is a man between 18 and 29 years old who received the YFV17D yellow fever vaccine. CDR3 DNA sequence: TGCGCCAGCAGCATAGCGGCGACCTACAATGAGCAGTTCTTC. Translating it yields CASSIAATYNEQFF.